This T cell receptor (beta chain) was sequenced for a study of T cells after yellow fever vaccination. General study points: Subsequent booster samples again held most clones from primary vaccination (roughly 95% CD4, 85% to 90% CD8).

TCRdb re-derived calls from the 5' RACE reads in MiXCR, one entry per CDR3 protein. This sample yields under 200,000 distinct CDR3 sequences, of which approximately 9.9% are seen a single time; 30% to 45% belongs to the top ten. This CDR3 contains 16 residues. The V gene end was trimmed by 5 bases and the J gene end by 2 bases; junction bases not matched to a gene: 8. Germline assignment: CDR1 LNHNV and CDR2 YYDKDF (reference sequence). This clonotype has more than one count but fewer than ten. Antigen specificity is unknown. Sequences were derived from CD8+ T cells sorted from PBMCs, sampled 15 days after the yellow fever booster vaccination. The receptor was derived from a man younger than 30 who received the YFV17D yellow fever vaccine. The chain uses TRBV15 and TRBJ2-3, with 9 bases fitting TRBD1. The CDR3 DNA reads as TGTGCCACCAGCGTCGACAGGGGGTCTATCACAGATACGCAGTATTTT. Its translation is CATSVDRGSITDTQYF.